Listed here are 3 T cell receptor beta chains from one sample, sequenced in a study of shared clonotypes between healthy human individuals. Measured with immunoSEQ multiplex PCR; TCRdb has only the in-frame clones, and not every one. The sample gives nearly 1,000,000 clones, 60% to 85% of which show up once; about 1.5% is in the top ten. Sample: memory CD4+ T cells sorted from blood. Subset defined: CD45RA-negative fraction. All receptors come from a man between 18 and 35 years old in good health.

The gene calls are TRBV19 and TRBJ2-2, with TRBD1 identical over 7 bases. The CDR3 length is 14 residues. Germline values: CDR1 LNHDA, CDR2 SQIVND (reference sequence). Trimming took 6 bases from V and 4 from J; bases not matched to a gene: 5. The DNA for the CDR3 is TGTGCCAGTAGCAGAACAGGGGTCACCGGGGAGCTGTTTTTT. Its protein is CASSRTGVTGELFF.

Ten or more counts support this clone. The rearrangement joins TRBV27 to TRBJ2-7; 7 bases fit TRBD1. The ends lost 6 bases at V and 2 bases at J; junction bases unmatched: 7. The CDR3 covers 14 residues. Germline V gene lookup returns CDR1 MNHEY and CDR2 SMNVEV (reference sequence). The CDR3: CASRLTGLTYEQYF. In nucleotides, the CDR3 is TGTGCCAGCAGGCTGACAGGGCTTACCTACGAGCAGTACTTC.

The chain combines TRBV30 with TRBJ2-5, with 9 bases aligning to TRBD2. The DNA end is more similar to TRBJ2-7, so the J call may be wrong. The CDR3 spans 14 residues. The germline V gene has CDR1 GTSNPN and CDR2 SVGIG (reference sequence). CDR3 region: CAWTLAGGTYEQYF. CDR3 coding DNA: TGTGCCTGGACACTAGCGGGCGGGACCTACGAGCAGTACTTC.